One sample yielded the 5 T cell receptor beta chains listed below, sequenced in a study of vaccination and CD4 T cells after COVID-19. Cultured CD4+ T cells had their DNA profiled by the Oncomine TCR Beta short-read assay. One entry per CDR3 protein, called by TCRdb with MiXCR from the PCR reads. This table holds approximately 11,000 distinct CDR3 sequences, around three quarters found once. Treatment given: approximately nine-day PBMC culture with coronavirus spike peptide pools or control peptides (ViraFEST assay). Their cognate antigens are unknown. The specimen sequenced was CD4+ T cells from blood, cultured in vitro. These receptors originate from a human donor who had recovered from COVID-19.

V gene TRBV7-8 combines with J gene TRBJ1-3; no reliable D call. CDR3 size: 16 residues. The V end was cut by 2 bases, the J end by 1 base, with 12 bases between. The germline V gene has CDR1 SGHVS and CDR2 FQNEAQ. The CDR3 reads CASSLRQNPSGNTIYF. Here the CDR3 DNA reads TGTGCCAGCAGCTTAAGGCAGAACCCTTCTGGAAACACCATATATTTT. The full variable domain, its missing parts supplied by reference TRBV7-8 and TRBJ1-3, is GAGVSQSPRYKVAKRGQDVALRCDPISGHVSLFWYQQALGQGPEFLTYFQNEAQLDKSGLPSDRFFAERPEGSVSTLKIQRTQQEDSAVYLCASSLRQNPSGNTIYFGEGSWLTVV.

The chain couples TRBV19 to TRBJ1-1, with a weak D call TRBD1 (5 bases). V was pared by 6 bases and J by 8 bases, with 25 bases between. Germline V lookup: CDR1 LNHDA, CDR2 SQIVND (reference sequence). The CDR3 spans 16 residues. The CDR3 nucleotides read TGTGCCAGTAGCAAAGGCGGGGGACTCCGACCCTCCGAAGCTTTCTTT. It is translated as CASSKGGGLRPSEAFF.

The chain links TRBV6-5 to TRBJ1-3; 10 bases fit TRBD1. This CDR3 is built from 16 residues. Germline CDR1 and CDR2: MNHEY and SVGAGI. V lost 0 bases to trimming and J lost 4 bases; unmatched junction nucleotides: 3. The CDR3 DNA is TGTGCCAGCAGTTACTCGGTGGGACAGGGGGGAAACACCATATATTTT. Translation: CASSYSVGQGGNTIYF.

The chain uses TRBV7-8 and TRBJ2-5, with D perhaps matching TRBD2 (6 bases). The CDR3 is 15 amino acids. The ends were cut back, 0 bases at V and 4 bases at J, with 12 bases in the middle. Looked up from germline, CDR1 is SGHVS and CDR2 is FQNEAQ. Here the CDR3 DNA reads TGTGCCAGCAGCTTAGCGGCGGGGCGGGGAGAGACCCAGTACTTC. Amino acids: CASSLAAGRGETQYF.

In nucleotides, the CDR3 is TGCAGTGCTCCTAGGACTAGCGGGAGGAACACCGGGGAGCTGTTTTTT. Residues: CSAPRTSGRNTGELFF. The chain joins TRBV20-1 to TRBJ2-2; TRBD2 matches 13 bases. Germline loops: CDR1 DFQATT, CDR2 SNEGSKA (reference sequence). The CDR3 is 16 amino acids. With 5 bases clipped from V and 1 base from J, the junction kept 4 bases outside the gene matches.